The 26 T cell receptor beta chains reported below all come from one sample, sequenced in a study of T cell changes during pregnancy in multiple sclerosis. The protocol was immunoSEQ multiplex PCR, while the TCRdb copy is restricted to in-frame clones and leaves out a portion. The table records about 64,000 clones, just under 95% of them present only once. Sequences were derived from peripheral blood, sampled in the second trimester of pregnancy. The receptors derive from a female donor with multiple sclerosis, enrolled in a pregnancy study.

The gene calls are TRBV28 and TRBJ2-7; D might be TRBD2 (7 bases). CDR1 and CDR2 (germline): MDHEN, SYDVKM. The CDR3 contains 15 residues. V lost 5 bases and J 1 base, leaving 15 bases between the germline ends. In DNA form, the CDR3 reads TGTGCCAGCAGTGGGGGGGGCCGCTATTCCTACGAGCAGTACTTC. It translates to CASSGGGRYSYEQYF. The full variable domain, with the rest looked up from reference TRBV28 and TRBJ2-7, is DVKVTQSSRYLVKRTGEKVFLECVQDMDHENMFWYRQDPGLGLRLIYFSYDVKMKEKGDIPEGYSVSREKKERFSLILESASTNQTSMYLCASSGGGRYSYEQYFGPGTRLTVT.

The chain couples TRBV6-1 to TRBJ2-5; weak D call: TRBD2 (5 bases). CDR1 and CDR2 from the germline V gene are MNHNS and SASEGT. The CDR3 sequence is 14 residues long. Trimming took 6 bases from V and 4 from J, leaving 15 bases between them. The CDR3 region is CASRLLVSPETQYF. The CDR3 bases are TGTGCCAGCAGATTACTAGTTTCCCCAGAGACCCAGTACTTC.

The V gene is TRBV6-4, the J gene TRBJ2-1; D is undetermined. The germline gives CDR1 MRHNA, CDR2 SNTAGT. There are 13 residues in the CDR3. V lost 0 bases, J lost 6 bases, and 6 bases lay in between. CDR3 in DNA: TGTGCCAGCAGTGACTCAGAGCGCAATGAGCAGTTCTTC. Protein sequence: CASSDSERNEQFF.

The chain carries TRBV18 and TRBJ1-2, with D perhaps matching TRBD1 (5 bases). Trimming removed 3 bases at V and 4 bases at J, with 9 bases between. CDR1 is KGHSH, CDR2 LQKENI, per germline. The CDR3 length is 13 residues. CDR3 bases: TGTGCCAGCTCACCGGGGCGGGGCTATGGCTACACCTTC. This sequence encodes CASSPGRGYGYTF.

The J gene is TRBJ1-2, the V gene TRBV7-3, with D possibly matching TRBD1 (5 bases). The CDR3 spans 14 residues. Per the germline V gene, CDR1 is SGHTA and CDR2 is FQGTGA. V lost 8 bases, J lost 1 base, and 14 bases lay in between. The CDR3: CASATGPVNYGYTF. In nucleotides, the CDR3 is TGTGCCAGCGCAACAGGCCCTGTTAACTATGGCTACACCTTC.

V and J are TRBV5-1 and TRBJ1-2; the match to TRBD1 covers 12 bases. This CDR3 has 14 amino acids. V lost 4 bases to trimming and J lost 6 bases; unmatched junction nucleotides: 4. Germline loops: CDR1 SGHRS, CDR2 YFSETQ. The CDR3 loop reads CASSTGQGAHGYTF. The CDR3 bases are TGCGCCAGCAGCACGGGACAGGGGGCTCATGGCTACACCTTC.

The gene calls are TRBV6-1 and TRBJ2-7, with 10 bases aligning to TRBD1. This CDR3 region has 14 residues. V lost 3 bases, J lost 3 bases, and 2 bases stayed unmatched. The germline V gene has CDR1 MNHNS and CDR2 SASEGT. The CDR3 nucleotides are TGTGCCAGCAGTGACGGACAGGGGGACTACGAGCAGTACTTC. As protein: CASSDGQGDYEQYF.

This clone was seen a single time. This may arise from a read error, as a much more abundant clone is one base away. The sample has other DNA sequences that encode this CDR3 too. The chain recombines TRBV9 with TRBJ2-1; 10 bases map to TRBD1. CDR1 is SGDLS and CDR2 is YYNGEE in the germline V gene. The trim removed 2 bases at V and 3 bases at J, leaving 5 bases unmatched. The CDR3 extends over 16 amino acids. The DNA of the CDR3 is TGTGCCAGCAGCGTCCTGACAGGGGGCGTCTACAATGAGCAGTTCTTC. Its protein product is CASSVLTGGVYNEQFF. Together with reference TRBV9 and TRBJ2-1, the CDR3 gives the full variable domain: DSGVTQTPKHLITATGQRVTLRCSPRSGDLSVYWYQQSLDQGLQFLIQYYNGEERAKGNILERFSAQQFPDLHSELNLSSLELGDSALYFCASSVLTGGVYNEQFFGPGTRLTVL.

This chain joins TRBV27 and TRBJ1-5; no reliable D call. Germline CDR1 and CDR2: MNHEY and SMNVEV (reference sequence). V was clipped by 6 bases and J by 9 bases, with 15 bases between them. CDR3 length: 13 residues. CDR3 nucleotides: TGTGCCAGCAGGCGCTTATCGGGTGGGCCCCAGCATTTT. This codes for CASRRLSGGPQHF.

V is TRBV5-1 and J is TRBJ2-7, with 9 positions matching TRBD1. V dropped 0 bases and J dropped 5; count of bases not matched to a gene: 6. This CDR3 has 15 residues. Germline lookup yields CDR1 SGHRS and CDR2 YFSETQ. CDR3 sequence reads: CASSLEGQGSNEQYF. Written as DNA, the CDR3 is TGCGCCAGCAGCTTGGAGGGACAGGGATCGAACGAGCAGTACTTC.

This CDR3 is CASSYSGHSNYGYTF. The CDR3 DNA is TGTGCCAGCAGTTACTCCGGACACAGCAACTATGGCTACACCTTC. This chain links TRBV6-5 with TRBJ1-2; maybe TRBD1 (5 bases). The V gene lost 0 bases and the J gene lost 2 bases, with 10 bases spanning the gap. Germline lookup yields CDR1 MNHEY and CDR2 SVGAGI. The CDR3 extends over 15 amino acids.

The chain joins TRBV18 to TRBJ1-2; 7 nucleotides align to TRBD1. Germline V gives CDR1 KGHSH, CDR2 LQKENI. The ends lost 3 bases at V and 6 bases at J; junction bases unmatched: 7. The CDR3 loop spans 14 amino acids. The CDR3 protein is CASSPDRAVHGYTF. In DNA, the CDR3 is TGTGCCAGCTCACCTGACAGGGCGGTCCATGGCTACACCTTC.

V is TRBV9 and J is TRBJ2-3, with D perhaps TRBD2 (5 bases). The CDR3 is made up of 14 amino acids. V lost 3 bases to trimming and J lost 5 bases, with 13 bases between them. Per the germline V gene, CDR1 is SGDLS and CDR2 is YYNGEE. The CDR3 nucleotides are TGTGCCAGCAGCGGTACGATAGCGATAGATACGCAGTATTTT. Its protein product is CASSGTIAIDTQYF.

Here the CDR3 reads CASNRGSTDTQYF. The DNA for the CDR3 is TGCGCCAGCAACAGGGGAAGCACAGATACGCAGTATTTT. The chain couples TRBV10-1 to TRBJ2-3, with 7 bases lining up with TRBD1. Per the germline V gene, CDR1 is WNHNN and CDR2 is SYGVQD (reference sequence). The CDR3 extends over 13 amino acids. V shed 7 bases and J 0 bases; nucleotides not matched to a gene: 1.

The V call is TRBV28, the J call TRBJ1-1; a weak D match, TRBD1 (6 bases). This CDR3 spans 14 amino acids. The V end was cut by 6 bases, the J end by 2 bases, with 13 bases between. In germline, CDR1 is MDHEN, CDR2 SYDVKM. CDR3 amino acids: CASRGWGRNTEAFF. CDR3 in DNA: TGTGCCAGCAGGGGTTGGGGGCGCAACACTGAAGCTTTCTTT.

J is TRBJ2-7 and V is TRBV28; TRBD2 is a possible D gene (5 bases). Germline V gene sequence: CDR1 MDHEN, CDR2 SYDVKM. The CDR3 runs to 12 residues. V lost 6 bases and J lost 5, with 11 bases in between. CDR3 in amino acids: CASSLLAHEQYF. CDR3 bases: TGTGCCAGCAGCCTCCTAGCCCACGAGCAGTACTTC.

The V and J genes are TRBV19 and TRBJ2-7; 10 bases align to TRBD1. V was clipped by 5 bases and J by 6 bases; unmatched bases: 7. CDR3 length: 14 residues. Germline V gene lookup returns CDR1 LNHDA and CDR2 SQIVND (reference sequence). The CDR3 here is CASSPRTGGVEQYF. CDR3 bases: TGTGCCAGTAGTCCACGGACAGGGGGAGTCGAGCAGTACTTC.

J is TRBJ2-7 and V is TRBV10-3, with D unclear. This CDR3 is built from 11 residues. Germline V gene data show CDR1 as ENHRY and CDR2 as SYGVKD. V lost 8 bases and J lost 6, with 11 bases in between. The CDR3 reads CAIGEVREQYF. In nucleotides, the CDR3 is TGTGCCATCGGAGAGGTTCGCGAGCAGTACTTC.

The gene calls are TRBV5-4 and TRBJ2-7; D unresolved. V lost 2 bases and J 4 bases, leaving 7 bases between the germline ends. The CDR3 has 12 residues. The germline V gene encodes CDR1 SGHNT and CDR2 YYREEE (reference sequence). CDR3 sequence: CASSFSSYEQYF. The CDR3 coding sequence is TGTGCCAGCAGCTTCTCTAGTTACGAGCAGTACTTC.

This chain uses TRBV6-5 with TRBJ2-7, with a weak D call TRBD1 (5 bases). The V end was cut by 2 bases, the J end by 7 bases, with 18 bases between. Germline assignment: CDR1 MNHEY and CDR2 SVGAGI. This CDR3 spans 15 amino acids. This CDR3 is CASSYAGQGIGEQYF. The CDR3 coding sequence is TGTGCCAGCAGTTACGCCGGACAAGGGATCGGAGAGCAGTACTTC.

The chain employs TRBV4-3 and TRBJ2-5; 8 bases are a match to TRBD2. CDR1 is LGHNA and CDR2 is YSLEER in the germline V gene. CDR3 size: 17 residues. The J segment lost 5 bases and the V segment lost 0 bases, leaving 11 bases of the junction unmatched. The CDR3 DNA is TGCGCCAGCAGCCAAGATAGGGAGCGGGAGTATGGGGAGACCCAGTACTTC. Its protein is CASSQDREREYGETQYF.

The CDR3: CASSGDRARPEAFF. The CDR3 DNA follows: TGCGCCAGCAGCGGGGACAGGGCGAGGCCTGAAGCTTTCTTT. The chain combines TRBV5-1 with TRBJ1-1; 9 nucleotides align to TRBD1. With 4 bases clipped from V and 6 bases from J, the junction kept 7 bases outside the gene matches. Germline V gives CDR1 SGHRS, CDR2 YFSETQ. The CDR3 length is 14 residues.

This chain connects TRBV5-4 to TRBJ1-1; 8 nucleotides align to TRBD1. Germline V gene lookup returns CDR1 SGHNT and CDR2 YYREEE (reference sequence). The CDR3 is made up of 13 amino acids. V lost 4 bases, J lost 6 bases, and 5 bases stayed unmatched. CDR3 region: CASSVDRDPEAFF. CDR3 in DNA: TGTGCCAGCAGCGTGGACAGGGATCCTGAAGCTTTCTTT.

This sequence joins TRBV27 and TRBJ2-7; perhaps TRBD1 as D (6 bases). Deletions cut 4 bases from V and 2 bases from J, with 15 bases between. Germline V CDR1 and CDR2: MNHEY, SMNVEV (reference sequence). The CDR3 is 15 amino acids. The CDR3 region has the DNA TGTGCCAGCAGTTCCCAGGGGTTCCTCCCCTACGAGCAGTACTTC. It codes for CASSSQGFLPYEQYF.

This CDR3 reads CASSEALAGGSDTQYF. In nucleotides, the CDR3 is TGTGCCAGCAGTGAAGCCCTAGCGGGAGGGTCAGATACGCAGTATTTT. This sequence joins TRBV2 and TRBJ2-3, with 12 bases that match TRBD2. This CDR3 spans 16 amino acids. V dropped 0 bases and J dropped 4; count of bases not matched to a gene: 2. Per the germline V gene, CDR1 is SNHLY and CDR2 is FYNNEI.

V and J are TRBV28 and TRBJ2-7; TRBD1 matches 7 bases. The CDR3 has 13 residues. Losses at the gene ends were 3 bases for V and 3 bases for J; bases not matched to a gene: 2. CDR1 is MDHEN, CDR2 SYDVKM, per germline. The CDR3 here is CASSFAGGYEQYF. The CDR3 DNA reads as TGTGCCAGCAGTTTTGCAGGGGGCTACGAGCAGTACTTC. Supplemented by reference TRBV28 and TRBJ2-7, the full variable domain reads DVKVTQSSRYLVKRTGEKVFLECVQDMDHENMFWYRQDPGLGLRLIYFSYDVKMKEKGDIPEGYSVSREKKERFSLILESASTNQTSMYLCASSFAGGYEQYFGPGTRLTVT.